This T cell receptor beta chain is from a study of tumor and adjacent non-tumor tissue in lung cancer. This CDR3 region has 15 residues. Germline V gives CDR1 DFQATT, CDR2 SNEGSKA (reference sequence). Deletions cut 5 bases from V and 7 bases from J, with 23 bases between. As concerns this clonotype: It may be a read error: a sequence one base away is much more abundant. The CDR3 does not close with the conserved phenylalanine or tryptophan, likely indicating a read error.

RNA was extracted from bulk tissue without any cell sorting. Three rounds of nested PCR, following a modified ARM-PCR protocol, produced the TCRbeta library. MiXCR, applied by TCRdb to the multiplex PCR reads, yields one record per CDR3 protein. Of approximately 130,000 distinct CDR3 sequences detected, roughly 67% appear once; the ten largest clones hold roughly 13%. The sequenced sample was lung tumor tissue. This rearrangement joins TRBV20-1 to TRBJ1-2; tentative D call: TRBD1 (5 bases). The receptor comes from a man aged 30 to 39 with non-small cell lung cancer. The CDR3 loop is CSARPWGRDGGGYTL. Written as DNA, the CDR3 is TGCAGTGCTCGCCCATGGGGCAGGGACGGAGGTGGCTACACCCTC.